This is a list of T cell receptor beta chains from one sample in a study of T cell changes during pregnancy in multiple sclerosis. Generated by immunoSEQ multiplex PCR, the TCRdb table keeps only in-frame clones and is missing some. Here the sample spans about 68,000 clones, under 95% being singletons. The source was peripheral blood, collected in the second trimester of pregnancy. The receptors stem from a female donor in good health, enrolled as a control in a pregnancy study. The CDR3 runs from the conserved cysteine through the conserved F or W. Each record gives: clone size, J gene, D gene, V gene, CDR3 DNA, CDR3 protein. A D gene is named only where the DNA matches it firmly. Clone sizes are given selectively: once, few, many, or a class where the clone is expanded.

>once|TRBJ1-2|-|TRBV2
TGTGCCCGGGGGGACCATGGCTACACCTTC
CARGDHGYTF
>-|TRBJ2-2|TRBD2|TRBV6-5
TGTGCCAGCAGTTACTTAGCGGGAAACACCGGGGAGCTGTTTTTT
CASSYLAGNTGELFF
>-|TRBJ2-1|TRBD2|TRBV10-3
TGTGCCACCTCCGGGGGGGTAGTGGACAATGAGCAGTTCTTC
CATSGGVVDNEQFF
>-|TRBJ1-2|TRBD1|TRBV27
TGTGCCAGCAGATTAACAGGGGCCTCTGGCTACACCTTC
CASRLTGASGYTF
>-|TRBJ1-5|-|TRBV6-1
TGTGCCAGCAGTGAAGGGAGGGGTGGCAATCAGCCCCAGCATTTT
CASSEGRGGNQPQHF
>-|TRBJ2-5|TRBD2|TRBV11-2
TGTGCCAGCAGCTTAGATTGGGCTAGCGGGGCTGAGACCCAGTACTTC
CASSLDWASGAETQYF
>-|TRBJ1-2|TRBD1|TRBV12-5
TGTGCTAGTGGTTTGGAGGACAGGGGCTTCTATGGCTACACCTTC
CASGLEDRGFYGYTF
>-|TRBJ1-5|TRBD1|TRBV6-1
TGTGCCAGCGGCCGGGACAGGGCTAGTCAGCCCCAGCATTTT
CASGRDRASQPQHF
>-|TRBJ2-5|-|TRBV2
TGTGCCAGCATGGGCACAGATCAAGAGACCCAGTACTTC
CASMGTDQETQYF
>-|TRBJ2-5|-|TRBV5-5
TGTGCCAGCAGCCCCTCCTTCAGTGGAGAGACCCAGTACTTC
CASSPSFSGETQYF
>-|TRBJ2-6|-|TRBV18
TGTGCCAGCTCACAGAGGGGGAGACAGCTCTCTGGGGCCAACGTCCTGACTTTC
CASSQRGRQLSGANVLTF
>-|TRBJ2-7|TRBD2|TRBV11-3
TGTGCCAGCAGCTTGAGTTTAAGACTAGCGGGAGTCTTCTACGAGCAGTACTTC
CASSLSLRLAGVFYEQYF
>-|TRBJ2-1|TRBD1|TRBV30
TGTGCCCCCCACAGGGGAATCGACAATGAGCAGTTCTTC
CAPHRGIDNEQFF
>-|TRBJ2-7|TRBD2|TRBV7-2
TGTGCCAGCAGGGGTAGTCTAGCGGGGTACGAGCAGTACTTC
CASRGSLAGYEQYF
>-|TRBJ2-7|-|TRBV7-2
TGTGCCAGCAGCGAGCGGCTCGGGGACGAGCAGTACTTC
CASSERLGDEQYF
>-|TRBJ1-2|TRBD1|TRBV6-5
TGTGCCAGCAGGTCGGCCGGGACAGCTGATGGCTACACCTTC
CASRSAGTADGYTF
>-|TRBJ2-7|-|TRBV28
TGTGCCAGCAGTATTTGGGGAGCGTGGTCCTACGAGCAGTACTTC
CASSIWGAWSYEQYF
>-|TRBJ1-5|-|TRBV18
TGTGCCAGCTCACCACAAACTAATCAGCCCCAGCATTTT
CASSPQTNQPQHF
>-|TRBJ1-2|TRBD1|TRBV9
TGTGCCAGCAGCGTAGTGGGGACAGGGACCTCTTATTCCGGCTACACCTTC
CASSVVGTGTSYSGYTF
>-|TRBJ2-1|-|TRBV7-3
TGTGCCAGCAGCTTATGGGGCTCGGGTGAGCAGTTCTTC
CASSLWGSGEQFF
>-|TRBJ1-1|-|TRBV11-2
TGTGCCAGCAGCCAGCTCAGGGGTAGGGCTGAAGCTTTCTTT
CASSQLRGRAEAFF
>-|TRBJ2-2|-|TRBV18
TGTGCCAGCTCACCCTTGGTTGCGGAGAACACCGGGGAGCTGTTTTTT
CASSPLVAENTGELFF
>-|TRBJ2-7|-|TRBV5-4
TGTGCCAGCAGCTTGGTGGGCAGTTCCTACGAGCAGTACTTC
CASSLVGSSYEQYF
>-|TRBJ1-1|TRBD1|TRBV18
TGTGCCAGCAGGGACAGTTTGAACACTGAAGCTTTCTTT
CASRDSLNTEAFF
>-|TRBJ2-2|TRBD1|TRBV27
TGTGCCAGCAGCAAGGACAGGGTGGACACCGGGGAGCTGTTTTTT
CASSKDRVDTGELFF
>once|TRBJ1-2|-|TRBV28
TGTGCCAGCACTTTACAGGGATTAGACTATGGCTACACCTTC
CASTLQGLDYGYTF
>-|TRBJ1-1|-|TRBV7-9
TGTGCCAGCAGCTTAGTAAACACTGAAGCTTTCTTT
CASSLVNTEAFF
>-|TRBJ1-6|-|TRBV10-3
TGTGCCATCAGTGAAGGTGAAGGCAGGGTGATTTCACCCCTCCACTTT
CAISEGEGRVISPLHF
>-|TRBJ1-1|TRBD1|TRBV25-1
TGTGCCAGCAGTGCGTCAGGGGGGATGAACACTGAAGCTTTCTTT
CASSASGGMNTEAFF
>-|TRBJ1-1|-|TRBV29-1
TGCAGCGTTCAGGAGGGGAAGACTGAAGCTTTCTTT
CSVQEGKTEAFF
>-|TRBJ1-1|-|TRBV2
TGTGCCAGCAGTGAAGAAAATTGGGGCTACACTGAAGCTTTCTTT
CASSEENWGYTEAFF
>-|TRBJ2-7|-|TRBV6-5
TGTGCCAGCAGTTACGGCATGCGGGTAGGCGAGCAGTACTTC
CASSYGMRVGEQYF
>-|TRBJ1-3|-|TRBV14
TGTGCCAGCAGCCCCGGCTCTGGAAACACCATATATTTT
CASSPGSGNTIYF
>-|TRBJ2-5|-|TRBV29-1
TGCAGCGTTGTTTCCGGGGCCTCGGGGAGGGAGACCCAGTACTTC
CSVVSGASGRETQYF
>-|TRBJ2-1|-|TRBV29-1
TGCAGCGGGATGAGACGGAGCTCCTACAATGAGCAGTTCTTC
CSGMRRSSYNEQFF
>-|TRBJ2-5|-|TRBV28
TGTGCCAGCAGTACCGGACAGATGACCCAGTACTTC
CASSTGQMTQYF
>-|TRBJ1-3|-|TRBV28
TGTGCCAGCAGTTTATTTCGCGGAGACTCTGGAAACACCATATATTTT
CASSLFRGDSGNTIYF
>-|TRBJ1-2|-|TRBV7-2
TGTGCCAGCAGCTTATATACCGGTTATGGCTACACCTTC
CASSLYTGYGYTF
>once|TRBJ2-5|-|TRBV7-2
TGTGCCAGCAACGATAGGGAGGCGATCCAAGAGACCCAGTACTTC
CASNDREAIQETQYF
>-|TRBJ1-2|-|TRBV27
TGTGCCAGCAGACTACGGCCGACGGAAAACTATGGCTACACCTTC
CASRLRPTENYGYTF
>-|TRBJ1-4|-|TRBV5-1
TGCGCCAGCAGCTTGGAACCAGCAACTAATGAAAAACTGTTTTTT
CASSLEPATNEKLFF
>-|TRBJ2-2|-|TRBV18
TGTGCCAGCTCAACAGACGGGAACACCGGGGAGCTGTTTTTT
CASSTDGNTGELFF
>-|TRBJ2-7|-|TRBV5-1
TGCGCCAGCAGCCCAGAACAGGGAAAGAGCTACGAGCAGTACTTC
CASSPEQGKSYEQYF
>-|TRBJ2-5|-|TRBV2
TGTGCCAGCAGTGAAAGTGTGGCTAGCCGTCAAGAGACCCAGTACTTC
CASSESVASRQETQYF
>-|TRBJ2-5|-|TRBV15
TGTGCCACCAGCAGGCCCCCTTCTAGTGAGACCCAGTACTTC
CATSRPPSSETQYF
>-|TRBJ1-1|-|TRBV6-1
TGTGCCAGCAGTGAAAGAGCGCGACGGTACACTGAAGCTTTCTTT
CASSERARRYTEAFF
>few|TRBJ1-1|-|TRBV11-3
TGTGCCAGCAGCGGTACGGGTATTAACACTGAAGCTTTCTTT
CASSGTGINTEAFF
>once|TRBJ2-7|-|TRBV5-1
TGCGCCAGCAGCACCAGCTCCTACGAGCAGTACTTC
CASSTSSYEQYF
>-|TRBJ2-1|-|TRBV28
TGTGCCAGCAGTTTAAAGGTCGGGGGATACAATGAGCAGTTCTTC
CASSLKVGGYNEQFF
>-|TRBJ1-4|TRBD1|TRBV9
TGTGCCAGCAGAGGACAGGACAGCAAACTGTTTTTT
CASRGQDSKLFF
>-|TRBJ1-4|-|TRBV18
TGTGCCAGCTCACCACCAAACAGGGACTATAATGAAAAACTGTTTTTT
CASSPPNRDYNEKLFF
>-|TRBJ2-2|TRBD2|TRBV30
TGTGCCTGGTTACGGGAGGGCCGTGGGGAGCTGTTTTTT
CAWLREGRGELFF
>-|TRBJ1-1|-|TRBV29-1
TGCAGCGTTTGTGAGGAGGCAGCTTTCTTT
CSVCEEAAFF
>-|TRBJ1-4|TRBD1|TRBV27
TGTGCCAGCAGTTCCCCGGGACAGATGTCCGGACTGTTTTTT
CASSSPGQMSGLFF
>-|TRBJ2-7|TRBD2|TRBV5-1
TGCGCCAGCAGCTTGTATGTTAGTAGCGGGAGTCGCGGGGGTTCCACCGAGCAGTACTTC
CASSLYVSSGSRGGSTEQYF
>once|TRBJ2-7|-|TRBV7-9
TGTGCCAGCAGTTCGCAGGGGCGCGAGCAGTACTTC
CASSSQGREQYF
>-|TRBJ2-1|-|TRBV6-1
TGTGCCAGCAGTGAAAGGGGAAGCTCCTACAATGAGCAGTTCTTC
CASSERGSSYNEQFF